One TCR beta chain is described in this entry. The data originate from a study of T cell changes during pregnancy in multiple sclerosis. Measured with immunoSEQ multiplex PCR; TCRdb has only the in-frame clones, and not every one. The table has more than 45,000 clones, roughly 91% seen once. The V gene end was trimmed by 2 bases and the J gene end by 0 bases; junction bases not matched to a gene: 7. The CDR3 spans 17 residues. The germline V gene has CDR1 SGHTA and CDR2 FQGTGA. The chain joins TRBV7-3 to TRBJ2-3; 8 bases line up with TRBD1. This sequence was found in a female donor with multiple sclerosis, enrolled in a pregnancy study. Sample: CD4+ T cells from peripheral blood mononuclear cells, taken in the second trimester of pregnancy. CDR3 nucleotides: TGTGCCAGCAGCTTATTGGGGACAGGTATTAGCACAGATACGCAGTATTTT. Its translation is CASSLLGTGISTDTQYF.